The sample holds a few counts of the clone carrying this TCR beta chain. This CDR3 contains 17 residues. V lost 6 bases to trimming and J lost 7 bases; unmatched junction nucleotides: 15. CDR1 and CDR2 from the germline V gene are SNHLY and FYNNEI. Through a sample-barcoded 5' primer and a J-beta primer mix, a second PCR was run for about 6 to 12 cycles. MiXCR, run by TCRdb on the 5' RACE reads, gives a single entry per CDR3 protein. The sample has about 1.5 million distinct CDR3 sequences; about 43% are singletons. This record belongs to a study of blood T cells in healthy people across ages. This clonotype was sampled from a woman aged 18 to 35 in good health. The rearrangement links TRBV2 to TRBJ2-1; 10 nucleotides line up with TRBD2. Sequenced material: blood. This CDR3 reads CASRHLKGAGGNNEQFF. The CDR3 bases are TGTGCCAGCAGGCATCTTAAAGGAGCGGGGGGGAATAATGAGCAGTTCTTC.